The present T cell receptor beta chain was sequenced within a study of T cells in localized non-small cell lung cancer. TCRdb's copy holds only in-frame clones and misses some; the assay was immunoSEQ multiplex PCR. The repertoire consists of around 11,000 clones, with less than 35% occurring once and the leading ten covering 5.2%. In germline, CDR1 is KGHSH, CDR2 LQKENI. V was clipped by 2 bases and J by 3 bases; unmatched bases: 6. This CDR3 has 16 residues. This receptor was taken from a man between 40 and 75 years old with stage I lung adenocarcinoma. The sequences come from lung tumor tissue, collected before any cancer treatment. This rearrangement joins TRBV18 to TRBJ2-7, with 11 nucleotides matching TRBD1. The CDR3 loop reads CASSPWVGTGGYEQYF. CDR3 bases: TGTGCCAGCTCACCATGGGTCGGGACAGGGGGCTACGAGCAGTACTTC.